The clone carrying this T cell receptor beta chain has only one observation. The target antigen is unknown. Naive-designated CD8 cells lacked CD45RO, were positively enriched for CCR7, and omitted terminally differentiated effector memory CD45RA+ cells. This CDR3 contains 19 residues. Germline V gene lookup returns CDR1 SNHLY and CDR2 FYNNEI. V shed 3 bases and J shed 0 bases, with 23 bases lying between them. This sample is drawn from a study of shared clonotypes between healthy human individuals. Study findings and constraints: About 4.5% of naive CD4 clonotypes were common to a few donors. Clonotypes shared by all four donors outscored non-shared clonotypes in generation probability.

Sequenced by immunoSEQ multiplex PCR; TCRdb stores in-frame clones only, minus some. In the table there are 2 million to 2.5 million clones, about 95% of which are singletons. The sequence was obtained from a man aged 18 to 29 in good health. This chain connects TRBV2 to TRBJ1-1; possibly TRBD1 for D (6 bases). The sample was naive CD8+ T cells sorted from blood. In DNA, the CDR3 is TGTGCCAGCAGTGACTGGACCCGATACAGGGTCCCCCTGAACACTGAAGCTTTCTTT. It codes for CASSDWTRYRVPLNTEAFF.